This T cell receptor beta chain was recovered during a study of cytomegalovirus exposure and HLA in healthy donors. The CDR3 extends over 14 amino acids. The V segment lost 6 bases and the J segment 3 bases; nucleotides outside the gene matches: 3. In germline, CDR1 is MNHNY, CDR2 SVGAGI (reference sequence). A note on this clone: Its antigen is unidentified.

Overall study results and limits: Later analysis identified a missense DCLRE1C variant that was linked to TCR beta V- and J-gene trimming.

PCR was performed using 60 Vbeta and 13 Jbeta primers. The data were produced by immunoSEQ multiplex PCR, yet TCRdb's version contains in-frame clones alone and is incomplete. The sample carries 140,000 to 150,000 clones, approximately 80% recorded once. The V call is TRBV6-6, the J call TRBJ1-2, with 11 bases lining up with TRBD1. The TCR was taken from a woman younger than 30 in good health and CMV-seropositive. Sequencing used PBMCs. CDR3 DNA sequence: TGTGCCAGCAGAAGGACAGGGGGCGACTATGGCTACACCTTC. Amino acids: CASRRTGGDYGYTF.